These 16 T cell receptor beta chains were sequenced from one sample in a study of blood T cell repertoires in COVID-19. Libraries were prepared by immunoSEQ multiplex PCR; TCRdb keeps only in-frame clonotypes and omits some of them. Among 130,000 or so clones, roughly 83% were seen once, and the ten largest hold 7% to 10%. The sample consisted of PBMCs or T cells enriched from blood (not recorded which). The receptors were gathered from a man over 45 who had recovered from COVID-19.

This clone was counted a single time. The chain joins TRBV4-3 to TRBJ2-7; 8 nucleotides agree with TRBD1. Germline CDR1 LGHNA, CDR2 YSLEER. The length of the CDR3 is 16 residues. V dropped 0 bases and J dropped 1; count of bases not matched to a gene: 5. The CDR3 sequence is CASSQDSTGGSYEQYF. CDR3 coding DNA: TGCGCCAGCAGCCAAGATAGTACAGGGGGATCCTACGAGCAGTACTTC.

This clone was recorded once. The chain couples TRBV6-4 to TRBJ2-7, with TRBD1 matching 9 bases. The CDR3 sequence is 15 residues long. The ends lost 3 bases at V and 3 bases at J; junction bases unmatched: 6. Germline values: CDR1 MRHNA, CDR2 SNTAGT. CDR3 nucleotides: TGTGCCAGCAGTGAAAAACAGGGGGCAATCTACGAGCAGTACTTC. The encoded protein is CASSEKQGAIYEQYF.

This clone was counted only a few times. The chain links TRBV12-3 or TRBV12-4 to TRBJ1-2, with D perhaps TRBD1 (5 bases). Trimming left V 10 bases short and J 7 bases short, with 19 bases between. This CDR3 has 13 amino acids. The CDR3 DNA follows: TGTGCCACCAACCGCGGGGCCTTGGGTGGCTACACCTTC. This encodes CATNRGALGGYTF.

The chain couples TRBV6-5 to TRBJ2-1; no clear D. Trimming took off 1 base at V and 8 bases at J, with 15 bases between the two ends. This CDR3 comprises 15 residues. From germline, CDR1 is MNHEY and CDR2 SVGAGI. Here the CDR3 reads CASSYLLGLGYEQFF. For the CDR3, the DNA is TGTGCCAGCAGTTACTTATTGGGCCTCGGCTATGAGCAGTTCTTC.

This clone has a handful of counts. The CDR3 bases are TGTGCCAGTAGAGGAGCCCTGGAGGGTGTTAATCAGCCCCAGCATTTT. Amino acids: CASRGALEGVNQPQHF. The chain is built from TRBV19 and TRBJ1-5; D gene ambiguous. The CDR3 contains 16 residues. Between the trimmed V and J ends, which lost 6 bases and 4 bases, there was a span of 19 bases. Germline V lookup: CDR1 LNHDA, CDR2 SQIVND (reference sequence).

The V gene is TRBV6-6, the J gene TRBJ2-3; tentative D call: TRBD2 (5 bases). Trimming stripped 1 base from V and 5 bases from J, with 16 bases between. CDR3 size: 16 residues. Germline V lookup: CDR1 MNHNY, CDR2 SVGAGI (reference sequence). CDR3 region: CASSYWPQLEKDTQYF. The CDR3, as DNA: TGTGCCAGCAGTTACTGGCCACAACTAGAGAAAGATACGCAGTATTTT.

The chain has TRBV14 and TRBJ1-2; D is ambiguous. CDR3 size: 14 residues. Germline CDR1 SGHDN, CDR2 FVKESK. V gave up 0 bases and J gave up 9 bases, with 14 bases separating them. This CDR3 is CASSQEVRGGSYTF. CDR3 bases: TGTGCCAGCAGCCAAGAGGTACGGGGAGGTAGCTACACCTTC.

This chain uses TRBV12-3 or TRBV12-4 with TRBJ1-1; D remains unclear. This CDR3 has 13 amino acids. V dropped 0 bases and J dropped 3 bases, with 5 bases sitting between them. In nucleotides, the CDR3 is TGTGCCAGCAGTTTAGCAGGAGACACTGAAGCTTTCTTT. Translating gives CASSLAGDTEAFF.

CDR3 in amino acids: CASSRTSGMGETQYF. CDR3 bases: TGCGCCAGCAGTCGGACTAGCGGGATGGGGGAGACCCAGTACTTC. The V gene is TRBV10-1, the J gene TRBJ2-5; TRBD2 agrees at 12 bases. The CDR3 totals 15 residues. The V gene end was trimmed by 5 bases and the J gene end by 5 bases; junction bases not matched to a gene: 6. The germline V gene encodes CDR1 WNHNN and CDR2 SYGVQD (reference sequence).

This chain uses TRBV5-6 with TRBJ2-1; D gene ambiguous. Trimming stripped 1 base from V and 4 bases from J, with 12 bases between. This CDR3 has 15 residues. Germline V gene lookup returns CDR1 SGHDT and CDR2 YYEEEE. The CDR3 region is CASSLPRPGYNEQFF. In DNA, the CDR3 is TGTGCCAGCAGCTTGCCAAGGCCGGGTTACAATGAGCAGTTCTTC. Full variable domain (outside the CDR3, taken from reference TRBV5-6 and TRBJ2-1): DAGVTQSPTHLIKTRGQQVTLRCSPKSGHDTVSWYQQALGQGPQFIFQYYEEEERQRGNFPDRFSGHQFPNYSSELNVNALLLGDSALYLCASSLPRPGYNEQFFGPGTRLTVL.

The chain carries TRBV7-2 and TRBJ1-1; possible D gene TRBD1, 5 bases. The V gene lost 5 bases and the J gene lost 1 base, with 11 bases spanning the gap. The CDR3 runs 14 residues. Germline lookup yields CDR1 SGHTA and CDR2 FQGNSA. The CDR3 region is CASSPPRENTEAFF. CDR3 bases: TGTGCCAGCAGCCCACCCAGGGAGAACACTGAAGCTTTCTTT.

The chain is built from TRBV10-1 and TRBJ2-3; 14 bases align to TRBD2. With V trimmed by 3 bases and J by 1 base, 9 bases remained unmatched. Germline-derived CDR1 and CDR2 are WNHNN and SYGVQD (reference sequence). CDR3 length: 19 amino acids. In nucleotides, the CDR3 is TGCGCCAGCAGTGACCGGACTAGCGGGGGGATCCCTCGCACAGATACGCAGTATTTT. The encoded protein is CASSDRTSGGIPRTDTQYF.

The chain carries TRBV30 and TRBJ1-2; D may be TRBD1 (6 bases). The CDR3 sequence is 13 residues long. V was shortened by 4 bases and J by 7 bases, with 16 bases between the two germline ends. Germline CDR1 is GTSNPN and CDR2 is SVGIG (reference sequence). As DNA, the CDR3 is TGTGCCTGGACTAAATCAACAGGGTCTGGCTACACCTTC. Translation gives CAWTKSTGSGYTF.

This clone came up once. The CDR3, as DNA: TGTGCCAGCAGCTTAGGATCCAGGGGTGTGCAGACCCAGTACTTC. Protein sequence: CASSLGSRGVQTQYF. This chain joins TRBV7-9 and TRBJ2-5; possibly TRBD1 for D (6 bases). V was clipped by 1 base and J by 6 bases, with 15 bases between them. The CDR3 extends over 15 amino acids. The germline V gene has CDR1 SEHNR and CDR2 FQNEAQ (reference sequence).

This chain connects TRBV7-2 to TRBJ1-2; maybe TRBD1 (6 bases). Deletions cut 2 bases from V and 2 bases from J, with 12 bases between. There are 15 residues in the CDR3. Germline V lookup: CDR1 SGHTA, CDR2 FQGNSA. The CDR3 bases are TGTGCCAGCAGCTTACAGGACAGCGCAAACTATGGCTACACCTTC. The encoded protein is CASSLQDSANYGYTF. The full variable domain, its missing parts supplied by reference TRBV7-2 and TRBJ1-2, is GAGVSQSPSNKVTEKGKDVELRCDPISGHTALYWYRQSLGQGLEFLIYFQGNSAPDKSGLPSDRFSAERTGGSVSTLTIQRTQQEDSAVYLCASSLQDSANYGYTFGSGTRLTVV.

The chain recombines TRBV19 with TRBJ2-1; the match to TRBD2 covers 7 bases. CDR1 is LNHDA, CDR2 SQIVND, per germline (reference sequence). Losses at the gene ends were 7 bases for V and 0 bases for J; bases not matched to a gene: 9. This CDR3 has 16 residues. The CDR3 DNA sequence: TGTGCCAGTACCAATCTAGCGGAGAGCTCCTACAATGAGCAGTTCTTC. Amino acids: CASTNLAESSYNEQFF.